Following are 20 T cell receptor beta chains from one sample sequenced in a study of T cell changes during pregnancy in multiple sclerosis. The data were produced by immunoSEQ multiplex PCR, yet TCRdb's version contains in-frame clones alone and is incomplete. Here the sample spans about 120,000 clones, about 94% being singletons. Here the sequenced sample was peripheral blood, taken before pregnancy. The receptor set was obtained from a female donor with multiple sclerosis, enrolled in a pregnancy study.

The CDR3 spells CASRDSGNTIYF. The DNA for the CDR3 is TGCGCCAGCAGGGACAGTGGAAACACCATATATTTT. The V gene is TRBV10-2, the J gene TRBJ1-3; TRBD1 is a possible D gene (6 bases). The V end was cut by 6 bases, the J end by 3 bases, with 6 bases between. Germline CDR1 is WSHSY and CDR2 is SAAADI. CDR3 length: 12 residues.

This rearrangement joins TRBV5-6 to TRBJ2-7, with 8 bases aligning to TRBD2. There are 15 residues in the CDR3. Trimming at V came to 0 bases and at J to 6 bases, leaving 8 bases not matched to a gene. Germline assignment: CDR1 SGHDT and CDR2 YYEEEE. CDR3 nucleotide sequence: TGTGCCAGCAGCTTGGGTCTAGCGGGCCGGGGCGAGCAGTACTTC. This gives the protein CASSLGLAGRGEQYF.

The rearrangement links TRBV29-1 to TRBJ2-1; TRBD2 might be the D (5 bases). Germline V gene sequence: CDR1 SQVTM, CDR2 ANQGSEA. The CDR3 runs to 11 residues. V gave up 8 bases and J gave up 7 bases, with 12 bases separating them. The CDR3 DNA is TGCAGCTCCGACGGGGAGAATGAGCAGTTCTTC. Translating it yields CSSDGENEQFF.

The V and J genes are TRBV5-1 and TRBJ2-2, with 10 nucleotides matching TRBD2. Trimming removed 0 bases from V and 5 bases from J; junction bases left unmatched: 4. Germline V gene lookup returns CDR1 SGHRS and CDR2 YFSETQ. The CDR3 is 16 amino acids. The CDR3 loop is CASSLGLAGATGELFF. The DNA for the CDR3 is TGCGCCAGCAGCTTGGGGCTAGCGGGAGCAACCGGGGAGCTGTTTTTT.

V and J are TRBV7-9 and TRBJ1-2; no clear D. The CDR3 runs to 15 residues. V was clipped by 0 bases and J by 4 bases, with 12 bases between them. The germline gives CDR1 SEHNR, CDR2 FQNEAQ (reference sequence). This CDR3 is CASSLASQAGYGYTF. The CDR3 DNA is TGTGCCAGCAGCTTAGCGTCGCAGGCGGGCTATGGCTACACCTTC.

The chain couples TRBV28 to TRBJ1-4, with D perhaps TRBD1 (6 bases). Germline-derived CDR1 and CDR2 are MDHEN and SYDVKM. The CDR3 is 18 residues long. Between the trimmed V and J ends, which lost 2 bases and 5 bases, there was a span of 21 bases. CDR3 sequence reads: CASSLAGARTGENEKLFF. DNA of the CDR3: TGTGCCAGCAGTTTAGCAGGGGCCCGGACGGGCGAAAATGAAAAACTGTTTTTT.

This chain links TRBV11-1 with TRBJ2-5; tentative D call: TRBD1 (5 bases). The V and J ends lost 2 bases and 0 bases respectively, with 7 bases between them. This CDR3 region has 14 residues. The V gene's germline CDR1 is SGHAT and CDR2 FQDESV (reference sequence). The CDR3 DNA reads TGTGCCAGCAGCTTACAGGGAAACCAAGAGACCCAGTACTTC. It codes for CASSLQGNQETQYF. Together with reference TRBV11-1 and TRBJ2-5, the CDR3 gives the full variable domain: EAEVAQSPRYKITEKSQAVAFWCDPISGHATLYWYRQILGQGPELLVQFQDESVVDDSQLPKDRFSAERLKGVDSTLKIQPAELGDSAMYLCASSLQGNQETQYFGPGTRLLVL.

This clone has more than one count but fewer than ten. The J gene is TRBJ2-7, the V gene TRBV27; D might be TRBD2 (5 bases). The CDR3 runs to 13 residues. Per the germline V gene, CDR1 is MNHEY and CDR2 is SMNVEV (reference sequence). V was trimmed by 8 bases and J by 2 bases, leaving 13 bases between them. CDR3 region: CASRGSGTYEQYF. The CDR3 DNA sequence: TGTGCCAGCCGGGGTTCCGGAACCTACGAGCAGTACTTC.

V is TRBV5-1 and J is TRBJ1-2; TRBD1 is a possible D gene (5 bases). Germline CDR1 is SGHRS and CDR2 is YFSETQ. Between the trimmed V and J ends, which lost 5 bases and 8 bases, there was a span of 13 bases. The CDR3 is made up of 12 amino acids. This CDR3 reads CASREGDQGYTF. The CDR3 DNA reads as TGCGCCAGCAGGGAAGGGGATCAAGGCTACACCTTC.

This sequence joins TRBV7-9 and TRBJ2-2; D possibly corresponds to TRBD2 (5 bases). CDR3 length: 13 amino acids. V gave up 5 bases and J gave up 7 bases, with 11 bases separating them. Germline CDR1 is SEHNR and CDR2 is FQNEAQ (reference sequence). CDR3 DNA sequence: TGTGCCAGCAGCCCCCGACGGGGCGGGGAGCTGTTTTTT. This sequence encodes CASSPRRGGELFF.

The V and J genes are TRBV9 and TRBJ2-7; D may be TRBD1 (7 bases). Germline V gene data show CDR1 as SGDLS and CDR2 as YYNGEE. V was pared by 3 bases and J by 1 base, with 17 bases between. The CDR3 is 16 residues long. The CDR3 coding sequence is TGTGCCAGCAGCGCGGGGACTCAGGGGGGTTCCTACGAGCAGTACTTC. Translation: CASSAGTQGGSYEQYF.

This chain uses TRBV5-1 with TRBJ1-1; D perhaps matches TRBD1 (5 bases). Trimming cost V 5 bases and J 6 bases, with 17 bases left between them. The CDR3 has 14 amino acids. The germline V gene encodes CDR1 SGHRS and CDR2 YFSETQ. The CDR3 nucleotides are TGCGCCAGCAGGGCAAGCAGGGAGGTCTCTGAAGCTTTCTTT. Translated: CASRASREVSEAFF.

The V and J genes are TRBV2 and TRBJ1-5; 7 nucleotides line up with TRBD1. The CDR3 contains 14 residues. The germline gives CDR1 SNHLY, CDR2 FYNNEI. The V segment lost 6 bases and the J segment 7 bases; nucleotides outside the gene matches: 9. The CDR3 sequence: CASSRDRAEQPQHF. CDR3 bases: TGTGCCAGCAGCCGCGACAGGGCGGAACAGCCCCAGCATTTT.

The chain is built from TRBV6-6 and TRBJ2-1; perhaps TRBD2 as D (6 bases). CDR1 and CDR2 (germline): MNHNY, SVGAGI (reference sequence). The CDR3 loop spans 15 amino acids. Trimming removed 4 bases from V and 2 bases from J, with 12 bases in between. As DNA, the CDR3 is TGTGCCAGCAGTTTAGGAGGGAAGACCTACAATGAGCAGTTCTTC. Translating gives CASSLGGKTYNEQFF.

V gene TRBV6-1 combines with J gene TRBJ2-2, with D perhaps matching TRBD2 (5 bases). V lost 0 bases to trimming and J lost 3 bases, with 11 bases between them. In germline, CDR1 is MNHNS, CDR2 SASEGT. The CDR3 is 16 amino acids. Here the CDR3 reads CASSEARTPYTGELFF. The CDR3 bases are TGTGCCAGCAGTGAAGCACGGACTCCTTACACCGGGGAGCTGTTTTTT.

CDR3 region: CATSKDRYYNSPLHF. The CDR3, as DNA: TGTGCCACCAGCAAAGACCGCTATTATAATTCACCCCTCCACTTT. The chain joins TRBV15 to TRBJ1-6; no clear D. The CDR3 totals 15 residues. Deletions cut 4 bases from V and 4 bases from J, with 11 bases between. The germline V gene encodes CDR1 LNHNV and CDR2 YYDKDF (reference sequence).

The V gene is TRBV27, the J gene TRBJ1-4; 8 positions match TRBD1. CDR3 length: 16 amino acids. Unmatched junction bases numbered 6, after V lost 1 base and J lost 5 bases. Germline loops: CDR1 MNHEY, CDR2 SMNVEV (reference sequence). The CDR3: CASSLWGQVPNEKLFF. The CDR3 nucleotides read TGTGCCAGCAGTTTATGGGGACAGGTACCGAATGAAAAACTGTTTTTT.

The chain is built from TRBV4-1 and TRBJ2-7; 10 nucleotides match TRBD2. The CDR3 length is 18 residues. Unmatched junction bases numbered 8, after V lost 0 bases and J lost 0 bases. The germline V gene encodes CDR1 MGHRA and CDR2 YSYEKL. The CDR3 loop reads CASSQDRSSGSGSYEQYF. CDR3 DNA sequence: TGCGCCAGCAGCCAAGATCGGTCTAGCGGGAGCGGCTCCTACGAGCAGTACTTC.

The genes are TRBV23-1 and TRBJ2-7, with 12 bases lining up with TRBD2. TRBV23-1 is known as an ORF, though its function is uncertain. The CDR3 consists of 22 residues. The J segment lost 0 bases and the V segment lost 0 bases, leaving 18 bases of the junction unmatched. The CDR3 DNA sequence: TGCGCCAGCAGTCAATCGACTAGCGGGAGTATCCACTGCGTACTTCCCTCCTACGAGCAGTACTTC. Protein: CASSQSTSGSIHCVLPSYEQYF.

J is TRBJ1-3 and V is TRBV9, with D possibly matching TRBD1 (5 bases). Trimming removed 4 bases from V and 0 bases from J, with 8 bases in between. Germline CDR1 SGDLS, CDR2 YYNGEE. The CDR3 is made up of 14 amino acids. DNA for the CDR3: TGTGCCAGCAGCCAAGACAGCTCTGGAAACACCATATATTTT. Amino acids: CASSQDSSGNTIYF.